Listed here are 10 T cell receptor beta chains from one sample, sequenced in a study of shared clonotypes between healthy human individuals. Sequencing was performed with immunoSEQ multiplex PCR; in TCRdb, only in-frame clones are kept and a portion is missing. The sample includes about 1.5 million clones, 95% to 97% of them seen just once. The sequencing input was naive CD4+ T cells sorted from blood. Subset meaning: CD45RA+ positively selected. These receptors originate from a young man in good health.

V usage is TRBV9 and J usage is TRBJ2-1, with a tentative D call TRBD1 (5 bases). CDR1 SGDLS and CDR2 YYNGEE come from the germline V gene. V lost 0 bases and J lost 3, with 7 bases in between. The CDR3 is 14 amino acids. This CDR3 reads CASSVGTNYNEQFF. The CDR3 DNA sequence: TGTGCCAGCAGCGTAGGGACAAACTACAATGAGCAGTTCTTC.

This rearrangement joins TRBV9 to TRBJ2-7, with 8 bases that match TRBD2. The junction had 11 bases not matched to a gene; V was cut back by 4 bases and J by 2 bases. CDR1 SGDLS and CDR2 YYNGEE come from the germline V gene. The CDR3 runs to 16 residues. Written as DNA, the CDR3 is TGTGCCAGCAGCCCTCCGGGGGGGCTCCCCCCCTACGAGCAGTACTTC. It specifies CASSPPGGLPPYEQYF. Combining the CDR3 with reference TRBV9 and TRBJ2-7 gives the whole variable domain DSGVTQTPKHLITATGQRVTLRCSPRSGDLSVYWYQQSLDQGLQFLIQYYNGEERAKGNILERFSAQQFPDLHSELNLSSLELGDSALYFCASSPPGGLPPYEQYFGPGTRLTVT.

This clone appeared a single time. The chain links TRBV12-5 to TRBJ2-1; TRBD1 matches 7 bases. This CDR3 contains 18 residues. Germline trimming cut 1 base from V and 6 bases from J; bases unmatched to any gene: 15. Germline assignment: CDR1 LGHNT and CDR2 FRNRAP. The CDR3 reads CASGLAPGDRVLGNEQFF. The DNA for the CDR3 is TGTGCTAGTGGTTTGGCCCCGGGCGACAGGGTTCTAGGCAATGAGCAGTTCTTC.

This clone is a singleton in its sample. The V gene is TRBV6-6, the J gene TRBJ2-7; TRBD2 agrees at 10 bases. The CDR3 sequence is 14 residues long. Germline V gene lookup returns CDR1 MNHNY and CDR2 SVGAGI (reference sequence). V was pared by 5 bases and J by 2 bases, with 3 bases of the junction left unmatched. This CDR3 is CASSRLAGPYEQYF. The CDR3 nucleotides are TGTGCCAGCAGTCGACTAGCGGGTCCCTACGAGCAGTACTTC.

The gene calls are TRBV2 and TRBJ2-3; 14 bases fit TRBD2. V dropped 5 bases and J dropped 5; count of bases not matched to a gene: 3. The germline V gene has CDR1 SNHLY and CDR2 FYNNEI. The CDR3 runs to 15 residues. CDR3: CASSRLAGGQDTQYF. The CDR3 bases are TGTGCCAGCAGTCGACTAGCGGGAGGGCAAGATACGCAGTATTTT.

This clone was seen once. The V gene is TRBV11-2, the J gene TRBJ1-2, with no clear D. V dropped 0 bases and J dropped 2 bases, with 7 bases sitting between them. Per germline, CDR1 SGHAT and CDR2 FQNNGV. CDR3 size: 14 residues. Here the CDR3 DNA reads TGTGCCAGCAGCTTAGATGTGAGGAACTATGGCTACACCTTC. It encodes CASSLDVRNYGYTF.

In nucleotides, the CDR3 is TGTGCCAGCAGTTTCCCTCCCCAATACTTCGACAGGGACTATGGCTACACCTTC. This codes for CASSFPPQYFDRDYGYTF. The V gene is TRBV28, the J gene TRBJ1-2; 7 bases agree with TRBD1. V shed 3 bases, J shed 3 bases, and the junction held 16 bases outside the gene matches. This CDR3 has 18 amino acids. The germline V gene encodes CDR1 MDHEN and CDR2 SYDVKM.

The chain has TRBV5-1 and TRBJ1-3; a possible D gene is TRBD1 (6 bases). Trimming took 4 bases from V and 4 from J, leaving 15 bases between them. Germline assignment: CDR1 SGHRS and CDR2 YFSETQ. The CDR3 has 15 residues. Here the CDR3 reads CASSKAGVRGNTIYF. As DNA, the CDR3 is TGCGCCAGCAGCAAAGCAGGGGTTCGGGGAAACACCATATATTTT.

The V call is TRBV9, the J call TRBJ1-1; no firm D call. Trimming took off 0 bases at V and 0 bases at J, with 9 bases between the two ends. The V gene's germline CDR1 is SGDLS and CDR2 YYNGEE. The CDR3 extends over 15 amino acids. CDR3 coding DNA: TGTGCCAGCAGCGTAGCCTCGACGGTGAACACTGAAGCTTTCTTT. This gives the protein CASSVASTVNTEAFF.

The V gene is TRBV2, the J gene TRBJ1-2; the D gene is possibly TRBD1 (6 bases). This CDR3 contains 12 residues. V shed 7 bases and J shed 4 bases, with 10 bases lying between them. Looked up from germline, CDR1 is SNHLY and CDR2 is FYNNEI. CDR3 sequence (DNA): TGTGCCAGCAAGCTGGACAGCTATGGCTACACCTTC. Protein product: CASKLDSYGYTF.